A selection of T cell receptor beta chains follows, all from one sample in a study of T cell responses to AZD1222 COVID-19 vaccine. TCRdb's copy holds only in-frame clones and misses some; the assay was immunoSEQ multiplex PCR. Of 95,000 to 150,000 clones listed, about 90% were seen once; the top ten hold 4.4%. Sequencing used peripheral blood, obtained on day 0 of AZD1222 vaccination. The origin of the receptors is an adult in good health. The CDR3 runs from the conserved cysteine through the conserved F or W. D genes are given only for firm matches. Expanded clones are given a class, and other clones once, few, many or no size at all.

v_gene: TRBV3-1/TRBV3-2
abundance: NA
j_gene: TRBJ1-6
d_gene: NA
len: 15
CDR3aa: CASSQDSQGDSPLHF
CDR3nt: TGTGCCAGCAGCCAAGATTCCCAGGGCGATTCACCCCTCCACTTT

v_gene: TRBV7-6
abundance: NA
j_gene: TRBJ2-7
d_gene: NA
len: 14
CDR3aa: CASSSQGGRNEQYF
CDR3nt: TGTGCCAGCAGCTCTCAGGGGGGCCGGAACGAGCAGTACTTC

v_gene: TRBV29-1
abundance: NA
j_gene: TRBJ2-6
d_gene: NA
len: 17
CDR3aa: CSVDAPGTYSGANVLTF
CDR3nt: TGCAGCGTTGACGCCCCGGGCACCTACTCTGGGGCCAACGTCCTGACTTTC

v_gene: TRBV7-8
abundance: NA
j_gene: TRBJ1-1
d_gene: NA
len: 13
CDR3aa: CASSLFRTGEAFF
CDR3nt: TGTGCCAGCAGCTTATTCAGAACAGGCGAAGCTTTCTTT

v_gene: TRBV24-1
abundance: NA
j_gene: TRBJ1-4
d_gene: TRBD1
len: 16
CDR3aa: CATTGDARGTNEKLFF
CDR3nt: TGTGCCACCACTGGGGACGCCAGGGGGACTAATGAAAAACTGTTTTTT

v_gene: TRBV30
abundance: NA
j_gene: TRBJ2-6
d_gene: TRBD1
len: 17
CDR3aa: CAWSGQGVVSGANVLTF
CDR3nt: TGTGCCTGGAGTGGACAGGGGGTTGTCTCTGGGGCCAACGTCCTGACTTTC

v_gene: TRBV6-5
abundance: NA
j_gene: TRBJ2-1
d_gene: TRBD2
len: 12
CDR3aa: CASLLDSGKQFF
CDR3nt: TGTGCCAGCCTTTTAGATAGCGGGAAGCAGTTCTTC

v_gene: TRBV6-5
abundance: NA
j_gene: TRBJ2-2
d_gene: TRBD2
len: 15
CDR3aa: CASSYVGGNPGELFF
CDR3nt: TGTGCCAGCAGTTACGTGGGAGGGAATCCGGGGGAGCTGTTTTTT

v_gene: TRBV24-1
abundance: NA
j_gene: TRBJ1-1
d_gene: NA
len: 12
CDR3aa: CATRAENTEAFF
CDR3nt: TGTGCCACCAGGGCCGAGAACACTGAAGCTTTCTTT

v_gene: TRBV15
abundance: NA
j_gene: TRBJ1-2
d_gene: TRBD1
len: 13
CDR3aa: CATSPNRGGGYTF
CDR3nt: TGTGCCACCAGCCCAAACAGGGGTGGGGGCTACACCTTC

v_gene: TRBV3-1/TRBV3-2
abundance: NA
j_gene: TRBJ1-1
d_gene: TRBD1
len: 15
CDR3aa: CASSQGQGAFTEAFF
CDR3nt: TGTGCCAGCAGCCAGGGACAGGGGGCTTTCACTGAAGCTTTCTTT

v_gene: TRBV7-8
abundance: NA
j_gene: TRBJ1-2
d_gene: NA
len: 16
CDR3aa: CASSERRDTANYGYTF
CDR3nt: TGTGCCAGCAGCGAGCGCAGGGACACCGCTAACTATGGCTACACCTTC

v_gene: TRBV3-1/TRBV3-2
abundance: NA
j_gene: TRBJ2-3
d_gene: NA
len: 19
CDR3aa: CASSQDSWLSTRSTDTQYF
CDR3nt: TGTGCCAGCAGCCAAGATAGTTGGTTATCTACCAGGAGCACAGATACGCAGTATTTT

v_gene: TRBV6-1
abundance: once
j_gene: TRBJ1-5
d_gene: TRBD1
len: 17
CDR3aa: CASSAGTGILSNQPQHF
CDR3nt: TGTGCCAGCAGTGCCGGGACAGGGATCTTGAGCAATCAGCCCCAGCATTTT

v_gene: TRBV6-5
abundance: NA
j_gene: TRBJ2-7
d_gene: NA
len: 15
CDR3aa: CASSYSISRKGEQYF
CDR3nt: TGTGCCAGCAGTTACTCGATCAGTCGTAAGGGAGAGCAGTACTTC

v_gene: TRBV7-9
abundance: NA
j_gene: TRBJ2-5
d_gene: TRBD1
len: 14
CDR3aa: CASRRDRGEETQYF
CDR3nt: TGTGCCAGCAGACGGGACAGGGGGGAAGAGACCCAGTACTTC

v_gene: TRBV12-3/TRBV12-4
abundance: NA
j_gene: TRBJ1-2
d_gene: TRBD1
len: 12
CDR3aa: CASSGTAYGYTF
CDR3nt: TGTGCCAGCAGTGGGACAGCCTATGGCTACACCTTC

v_gene: TRBV19
abundance: NA
j_gene: TRBJ1-3
d_gene: TRBD1
len: 15
CDR3aa: CASSGSTGAGNTIYF
CDR3nt: TGTGCCAGTAGTGGATCAACAGGGGCTGGAAACACCATATATTTT

v_gene: TRBV7-9
abundance: NA
j_gene: TRBJ2-7
d_gene: NA
len: 13
CDR3aa: CASSPFPTSEQYF
CDR3nt: TGTGCCAGCAGCCCTTTCCCCACCTCCGAGCAGTACTTC

v_gene: TRBV2
abundance: NA
j_gene: TRBJ2-2
d_gene: NA
len: 15
CDR3aa: CASTFQRPSTGELFF
CDR3nt: TGTGCCAGCACCTTCCAGCGGCCGAGCACCGGGGAGCTGTTTTTT

v_gene: TRBV7-9
abundance: NA
j_gene: TRBJ2-1
d_gene: NA
len: 14
CDR3aa: CASSLDVAYNEQFF
CDR3nt: TGTGCCAGCAGCTTAGACGTGGCCTACAATGAGCAGTTCTTC

v_gene: TRBV30
abundance: NA
j_gene: TRBJ1-2
d_gene: NA
len: 15
CDR3aa: CAWMAEEVRRYGYTF
CDR3nt: TGTGCCTGGATGGCCGAGGAGGTTAGGCGGTATGGCTACACCTTC